Detailed here is one T cell receptor beta chain. Its target is unknown. The data derive from a study of CD8 T cells in ankylosing spondylitis. General study results and limits: In ankylosing spondylitis blood, a motif of roughly eight highly homologous TCR beta variants appeared characteristic.

TCRdb processed the 5' RACE reads anew with MiXCR; each CDR3 protein has one entry. The table has a few hundred thousand distinct CDR3 sequences, 7% to 9% seen once; the top ten hold roughly 15%. This TCR was sampled from a male donor with ankylosing spondylitis. The sequenced sample consisted of blood, either unsorted or a sorted T cell fraction (not recorded which).

CDR3 region: CASSFGGRGSNEQFF. The CDR3 bases are TGTGCCAGCAGTTTTGGCGGGAGGGGATCCAATGAGCAGTTCTTC. The rearrangement joins TRBV12-3 or TRBV12-4 to TRBJ2-1; 9 bases line up with TRBD2. The CDR3 extends over 15 amino acids. V was clipped by 3 bases and J by 6 bases; unmatched bases: 6.